A single sample is the source of the 26 T cell receptor beta chains below, sequenced in a study of shared clonotypes between healthy human individuals. TCRdb's copy holds only in-frame clones and misses some; the assay was immunoSEQ multiplex PCR. The table shows about 2 million clones, with approximately 95% occurring only once. The sample taken for sequencing was naive CD4+ T cells sorted from blood. Indicated subset: CD45RA+ positively selected. These TCRs come from a man between 18 and 35 years old in good health.

This chain connects TRBV4-2 to TRBJ1-1; D may be TRBD1 (5 bases). CDR3 length: 15 residues. Between the trimmed V and J ends, which lost 0 bases and 1 base, there was a span of 9 bases. CDR1 LGHNA and CDR2 YNFKEQ come from the germline V gene. CDR3 in amino acids: CASSQEARGNTEAFF. The DNA for the CDR3 is TGTGCCAGCAGCCAAGAAGCAAGGGGGAACACTGAAGCTTTCTTT.

The CDR3 nucleotides are TGTGCCAGCAGCTTAGTTTCAGGGGGCGGAGAGACCCAGTACTTC. Residues: CASSLVSGGGETQYF. The chain recombines TRBV11-3 with TRBJ2-5; 8 bases line up with TRBD1. With 1 base clipped from V and 4 bases from J, the junction kept 5 bases outside the gene matches. The length of the CDR3 is 15 residues. In germline, CDR1 is SGHNT, CDR2 YENEEA.

The chain employs TRBV7-9 and TRBJ2-1; D perhaps matches TRBD1 (5 bases). Germline assignment: CDR1 SEHNR and CDR2 FQNEAQ (reference sequence). This CDR3 spans 12 amino acids. Trimming removed 3 bases at V and 10 bases at J, with 10 bases between. The CDR3 reads CASSFDRFEQFF. In DNA, the CDR3 is TGTGCCAGCAGCTTCGACAGATTCGAGCAGTTCTTC.

J is TRBJ1-6 and V is TRBV5-1; TRBD1 matches 8 bases. The V and J ends lost 3 bases and 6 bases, in that order; junction bases with no gene match: 5. Germline CDR1 and CDR2: SGHRS and YFSETQ. This CDR3 has 15 amino acids. The CDR3, as DNA: TGCGCCAGCAGCTGGACTGGACAGGGTAATTCACCCCTCCACTTT. It yields the protein CASSWTGQGNSPLHF. The full variable domain, rest sourced from reference TRBV5-1 and TRBJ1-6, is KAGVTQTPRYLIKTRGQQVTLSCSPISGHRSVSWYQQTPGQGLQFLFEYFSETQRNKGNFPGRFSGRQFSNSRSEMNVSTLELGDSALYLCASSWTGQGNSPLHFGNGTRLTVT.

The V and J genes are TRBV14 and TRBJ1-5, with D uncertain. Germline V CDR1 and CDR2: SGHDN, FVKESK. The V end lost 5 bases, the J end lost 6 bases, and 11 bases lay between the germline ends. The CDR3 sequence is 13 residues long. The CDR3 is CASSFPQGQPQHF. DNA for the CDR3: TGTGCCAGCAGCTTCCCCCAAGGTCAGCCCCAGCATTTT.

The chain has TRBV10-3 and TRBJ2-1; a possible D gene is TRBD2 (6 bases). This CDR3 has 18 residues. V was shortened by 4 bases and J by 6 bases, with 25 bases between the two germline ends. CDR1 is ENHRY, CDR2 SYGVKD, per germline. The CDR3 loop is CAISANALKALEGNEQFF. CDR3 coding DNA: TGTGCCATCAGTGCCAACGCCCTAAAAGCATTGGAGGGCAATGAGCAGTTCTTC.

This rearrangement joins TRBV5-1 to TRBJ2-1; 14 nucleotides match TRBD2. The V segment lost 4 bases and the J segment 5 bases; nucleotides outside the gene matches: 8. The germline V gene encodes CDR1 SGHRS and CDR2 YFSETQ. The CDR3 extends over 17 amino acids. The CDR3: CASSIRAGLAGDNEQFF. The CDR3 coding sequence is TGCGCCAGCAGCATACGAGCGGGACTAGCGGGAGACAATGAGCAGTTCTTC. Full variable domain (remainder filled in from reference TRBV5-1 and TRBJ2-1): KAGVTQTPRYLIKTRGQQVTLSCSPISGHRSVSWYQQTPGQGLQFLFEYFSETQRNKGNFPGRFSGRQFSNSRSEMNVSTLELGDSALYLCASSIRAGLAGDNEQFFGPGTRLTVL.

The rearrangement joins TRBV11-1 to TRBJ2-7; TRBD1 agrees at 8 bases. J lost 3 bases, V lost 4 bases, and 8 bases had no gene match. The CDR3 runs to 15 residues. Germline CDR1 and CDR2: SGHAT and FQDESV (reference sequence). The DNA for the CDR3 is TGTGCCAGCAGCTCCCCGGACAGGGCCCTCTACGAGCAGTACTTC. It encodes CASSSPDRALYEQYF.

The chain employs TRBV19 and TRBJ1-5; tentatively, D is TRBD1 (6 bases). The germline gives CDR1 LNHDA, CDR2 SQIVND (reference sequence). The CDR3 covers 14 residues. Trimming took off 5 bases at V and 4 bases at J, with 12 bases between the two ends. CDR3 in amino acids: CASSAQGSNQPQHF. The CDR3 nucleotides read TGTGCCAGTAGTGCACAGGGTTCAAATCAGCCCCAGCATTTT.

The chain joins TRBV2 to TRBJ1-1, with D unclear. The CDR3 has 11 residues. The V end was cut by 8 bases, the J end by 8 bases, with 12 bases between. CDR1 is SNHLY, CDR2 FYNNEI, per germline. The CDR3 spells CASESVGEAFF. The DNA of the CDR3 is TGTGCCAGCGAGTCAGTGGGAGAAGCTTTCTTT.

Notes on this clone: This same CDR3 is encoded by further DNA sequences in the sample. This chain links TRBV20-1 with TRBJ2-1; D is uncertain. The ends were cut back, 5 bases at V and 7 bases at J, with 6 bases in the middle. Germline values: CDR1 DFQATT, CDR2 SNEGSKA (reference sequence). The CDR3 spans 10 residues. This chain's CDR3 is CSALGNEQFF. The CDR3 coding sequence is TGCAGTGCTTTGGGAAATGAGCAGTTCTTC.

The genes are TRBV6-5 and TRBJ2-2; maybe TRBD1 (6 bases). Trimming cost V 6 bases and J 7 bases, with 9 bases left between them. The CDR3 loop spans 12 amino acids. Germline CDR1 and CDR2: MNHEY and SVGAGI. CDR3 sequence: CASSRGGGELFF. CDR3 coding DNA: TGTGCCAGCAGCAGGGGTGGCGGGGAGCTGTTTTTT.

The chain recombines TRBV9 with TRBJ2-7; TRBD1 matches at 7 bases. CDR1 SGDLS and CDR2 YYNGEE come from the germline V gene. The CDR3 contains 14 residues. V dropped 0 bases and J dropped 4; count of bases not matched to a gene: 4. For the CDR3, the DNA is TGTGCCAGCAGCGTAGAACTGGGACAGTACGAGCAGTACTTC. Translating gives CASSVELGQYEQYF.

V and J are TRBV7-9 and TRBJ2-5; TRBD2 matches at 14 bases. The CDR3 runs 16 residues. Germline CDR1 and CDR2: SEHNR and FQNEAQ (reference sequence). Losses at the gene ends were 4 bases for V and 3 bases for J; bases not matched to a gene: 4. The CDR3 spells CASSYGTSGGKETQYF. The CDR3 region has the DNA TGTGCCAGCAGCTATGGGACTAGCGGGGGCAAAGAGACCCAGTACTTC. The entire variable domain, with the rest obtained from reference TRBV7-9 and TRBJ2-5, is as follows: DTGVSQNPRHKITKRGQNVTFRCDPISEHNRLYWYRQTLGQGPEFLTYFQNEAQLEKSRLLSDRFSAERPKGSFSTLEIQRTEQGDSAMYLCASSYGTSGGKETQYFGPGTRLLVL.

The V and J genes are TRBV19 and TRBJ1-4; D is possibly TRBD1 (6 bases). There are 14 residues in the CDR3. Germline lookup yields CDR1 LNHDA and CDR2 SQIVND (reference sequence). V shed 3 bases and J shed 5 bases, with 10 bases lying between them. DNA of the CDR3: TGTGCCAGTAGTATTGACAGGAAAAATGAAAAACTGTTTTTT. Its protein product is CASSIDRKNEKLFF.

About this clone itself: The sample carries other DNA sequences with the same CDR3. The V and J genes are TRBV18 and TRBJ2-5; D is ambiguous. The CDR3 contains 13 residues. V lost 3 bases and J lost 0, with 5 bases in between. CDR1 and CDR2 from the germline V gene are KGHSH and LQKENI. The CDR3 nucleotides are TGTGCCAGCTCACCCGTGTACCAAGAGACCCAGTACTTC. This encodes CASSPVYQETQYF.

V usage is TRBV11-2 and J usage is TRBJ2-7, with 7 bases matching TRBD2. This CDR3 spans 14 amino acids. Germline CDR1 SGHAT, CDR2 FQNNGV. The V segment lost 5 bases and the J segment 9 bases; nucleotides outside the gene matches: 13. CDR3 coding DNA: TGTGCCAGCAGCCCAGGGACGGGGGGAATCGGGCAGTACTTC. Protein: CASSPGTGGIGQYF. Based on the CDR3 plus reference TRBV11-2 and TRBJ2-7, the full variable domain is EAGVAQSPRYKIIEKRQSVAFWCNPISGHATLYWYQQILGQGPKLLIQFQNNGVVDDSQLPKDRFSAERLKGVDSTLKIQPAKLEDSAVYLCASSPGTGGIGQYFGPGTRLTVT.

The genes are TRBV6-5 and TRBJ2-7; the match to TRBD1 covers 11 bases. The CDR3 runs to 16 residues. Germline V gene data show CDR1 as MNHEY and CDR2 as SVGAGI. Losses at the gene ends were 0 bases for V and 2 bases for J; bases not matched to a gene: 3. In DNA form, the CDR3 reads TGTGCCAGCAGTTACTCGGACAGGGGGCTCGCCTACGAGCAGTACTTC. Its translation is CASSYSDRGLAYEQYF.

The CDR3 DNA is TGTGCCAGCAGTTCGGACAGGGCTACTGGAAACACCATATATTTT. Translating it yields CASSSDRATGNTIYF. V is TRBV27 and J is TRBJ1-3; 8 bases agree with TRBD1. V was pared by 4 bases and J by 2 bases, with 4 bases of the junction left unmatched. The CDR3 spans 15 residues. Germline CDR1 MNHEY, CDR2 SMNVEV (reference sequence).

This rearrangement joins TRBV6-5 to TRBJ1-2, with TRBD1 matching 9 bases. The J segment lost 3 bases and the V segment lost 4 bases, leaving 6 bases of the junction unmatched. There are 15 residues in the CDR3. CDR1 is MNHEY and CDR2 is SVGAGI in the germline V gene. DNA for the CDR3: TGTGCCAGCAGTTCCCCGGACAGGGGACACTATGGCTACACCTTC. This sequence encodes CASSSPDRGHYGYTF.

The rearrangement links TRBV27 to TRBJ2-5, with 12 nucleotides matching TRBD1. From germline, CDR1 is MNHEY and CDR2 SMNVEV (reference sequence). There are 16 residues in the CDR3. Germline trimming cut 0 bases from V and 6 bases from J; bases unmatched to any gene: 5. DNA for the CDR3: TGTGCCAGCAGTTTATCCGGGACAGGGGGCGGACAGACCCAGTACTTC. Translating gives CASSLSGTGGGQTQYF.

The genes are TRBV7-9 and TRBJ2-7; TRBD1 agrees at 10 bases. Germline values: CDR1 SEHNR, CDR2 FQNEAQ (reference sequence). This CDR3 is built from 13 residues. The J segment lost 3 bases and the V segment lost 8 bases, leaving 4 bases of the junction unmatched. CDR3 protein: CASGDRGIYEQYF. The CDR3 DNA reads as TGTGCCAGCGGGGACAGGGGAATCTACGAGCAGTACTTC.

The chain links TRBV19 to TRBJ2-1; D remains unclear. The CDR3 loop spans 12 amino acids. V lost 2 bases to trimming and J lost 12 bases, with 11 bases between them. Germline CDR1 LNHDA, CDR2 SQIVND (reference sequence). The CDR3: CASSIRGARQFF. The CDR3 bases are TGTGCCAGTAGTATACGAGGCGCCAGGCAGTTCTTC.

The J gene is TRBJ1-4, the V gene TRBV4-1; no clear D. This CDR3 is 13 amino acids long. V dropped 1 base and J dropped 8 bases, with 8 bases sitting between them. Germline V gives CDR1 MGHRA, CDR2 YSYEKL. The CDR3 nucleotides read TGCGCCAGCAGCCAAGCAAGTTGGGAAAAACTGTTTTTT. Translation gives CASSQASWEKLFF.

The rearrangement uses TRBV5-6 and TRBJ2-7, with 8 bases fitting TRBD1. Germline V gene lookup returns CDR1 SGHDT and CDR2 YYEEEE. This CDR3 is 15 amino acids long. V trimming: 2 bases; J trimming: 2 bases; junction bases outside the gene matches: 6. CDR3: CASSFDRGGPYEQYF. In DNA form, the CDR3 reads TGTGCCAGCAGCTTCGACAGGGGTGGGCCCTACGAGCAGTACTTC.

The chain is built from TRBV7-2 and TRBJ2-3; 10 bases line up with TRBD2. Trimming cost V 3 bases and J 3 bases; bases outside gene matches: 9. CDR3 length: 17 residues. Per germline, CDR1 SGHTA and CDR2 FQGNSA. The CDR3 DNA follows: TGTGCCAGCAGCTTCTCCGGGACTAGCGTTGGAACAGATACGCAGTATTTT. As protein: CASSFSGTSVGTDTQYF.